This T cell receptor beta chain came from a study of T cell repertoires in ileal Crohn's disease. Repertoires were generated with immunoSEQ multiplex PCR, while TCRdb's copy carries only in-frame clones and drops some. The repertoire holds more than 11,000 clones, with roughly 85% as singletons. Of note for this clone: Its antigen is currently unknown.

Study results and limitations: Endoscopic recurrence occurred in every patient whose clonality exceeded 26.8%.

CDR1 SGHRS and CDR2 YFSETQ come from the germline V gene. The CDR3 length is 12 residues. V gave up 4 bases and J gave up 7 bases, with 12 bases separating them. The sequence derives from an adult with Crohn's disease. The rearrangement joins TRBV5-1 to TRBJ2-7; unclear D gene. Material: ileal tissue. In DNA form, the CDR3 reads TGCGCCAGCAGCCCAAACACCAAGGAGCAGTACTTC. Amino acids: CASSPNTKEQYF.